This T cell receptor beta chain was sequenced for a study of control samples from healthy donors and cancer patients. Assay used: immunoSEQ multiplex PCR; TCRdb lists only in-frame clones, some missing. The sample holds about 82,000 clones; around 94% are singletons and the top ten take 4.8%. This CDR3 has 19 amino acids. Trimming cost V 2 bases and J 2 bases; bases outside gene matches: 12. The V gene's germline CDR1 is MGHRA and CDR2 YSYEKL. The chain couples TRBV4-1 to TRBJ2-7; 13 bases are a match to TRBD2. This TCR came from a woman between 18 and 30 years old in good health. Source material: blood. In nucleotides, the CDR3 is TGCGCCAGCAGCCAACATCCCGGACTAGCGGGAGTCTACCCCTACGAGCAGTACTTC. Translated: CASSQHPGLAGVYPYEQYF.